The source of this T cell receptor (beta chain) is a study of prognosis after radiotherapy for stage I lung cancer. Two-round multiplex PCR on genomic DNA was the method by which TCR beta CDR3 was amplified. Used in first-round PCR were primers specific to each TRBV and TRBJ gene. MiXCR, run by TCRdb on the multiplex PCR reads, gives a single entry per CDR3 protein. The sample carries fewer than 20,000 distinct CDR3 sequences, 45% to 70% recorded once. The sample in question was PBMCs, obtained before or after stereotactic body radiation therapy (not recorded which). The TCR was taken from a donor over 45 with non-small cell lung cancer.

The CDR3 DNA follows: TGTGCCAGCGGGGAGGAGGGGAGGGGGGCCAACGTCCTGACTTTC. The encoded protein is CASGEEGRGANVLTF. The chain couples TRBV2 to TRBJ2-6; D may be TRBD2 (6 bases). The CDR3 is made up of 15 amino acids. V was shortened by 8 bases and J by 4 bases, with 15 bases between the two germline ends. CDR1 and CDR2 from the germline V gene are SNHLY and FYNNEI.